These 18 T cell receptor beta chains were sequenced from one sample in a study of T cells after yellow fever vaccination. Via MiXCR, TCRdb re-called the 5' RACE reads, giving one row per CDR3 protein. The sample carries about 350,000 distinct CDR3 sequences, approximately 4% recorded once. This sample comprised PBMCs, obtained 5 days after the yellow fever booster vaccination. These receptors were collected from a man younger than 35 who received the YFV17D yellow fever vaccine.

This clonotype was detected many times. The genes are TRBV4-3 and TRBJ2-5; the D gene is possibly TRBD2 (5 bases). CDR3 length equals 16 residues. V dropped 0 bases and J dropped 5 bases, with 16 bases sitting between them. Germline CDR1 LGHNA, CDR2 YSLEER. CDR3 DNA sequence: TGCGCCAGCAGCCAAGATTGGGCCGAGGGAAGGGAGACCCAGTACTTC. Translation: CASSQDWAEGRETQYF.

Many counts were recorded for this clonotype. The chain combines TRBV4-2 with TRBJ2-2; a possible D gene is TRBD2 (7 bases). This CDR3 is built from 13 residues. The germline CDR1 and CDR2 sequences are LGHNA and YNFKEQ. Trimming cost V 4 bases and J 9 bases, with 12 bases left between them. The CDR3 sequence is CASSLPGGRELFF. The CDR3 nucleotides read TGTGCCAGCAGCCTCCCGGGGGGCCGGGAGCTGTTTTTT.

This chain uses TRBV19 with TRBJ2-1; TRBD1 matches at 7 bases. Germline lookup yields CDR1 LNHDA and CDR2 SQIVND (reference sequence). Trimming took 6 bases from V and 8 from J; bases not matched to a gene: 10. This CDR3 spans 14 amino acids. CDR3 amino acids: CASSPRQGSDEQFF. CDR3 DNA: TGTGCCAGTAGCCCGAGACAGGGATCCGATGAGCAGTTCTTC.

This rearrangement joins TRBV21-1 to TRBJ2-7; the table's D gene call, TRBD2, was not cross checked with the DNA. TRBV21-1 is assigned pseudogene status. CDR3 length equals 16 residues. In nucleotides, the CDR3 is TGTGCCAGCAGCAAAGAGGCGGCACTAGCGGGGGACGAGCAGTACTTC. Its translation: CASSKEAALAGDEQYF.

This clonotype showed up just a few times. CDR3 sequence (DNA): TGTGCCAGCAGTCGAACCGGGACAGGGGGCGAAGCTTTCTTT. The encoded protein is CASSRTGTGGEAFF. J is TRBJ1-1 and V is TRBV27; 12 bases are a match to TRBD1. Germline CDR1 MNHEY, CDR2 SMNVEV (reference sequence). The V segment lost 5 bases and the J segment 8 bases; nucleotides outside the gene matches: 6. This CDR3 is 14 amino acids long.

Here the CDR3 reads CSAIAGHYGYTF. The CDR3 DNA reads as TGCAGTGCAATCGCCGGCCACTATGGCTACACCTTC. The gene calls are TRBV20-1 and TRBJ1-2; D is ambiguous. Germline V lookup: CDR1 DFQATT, CDR2 SNEGSKA (reference sequence). Trimming pared 6 bases from V and 3 bases from J, leaving 11 bases between. This CDR3 is built from 12 residues.

This clonotype was detected a few times. V gene TRBV21-1 combines with J gene TRBJ2-7; the listed D gene, TRBD1, was not tested against the DNA. TRBV21-1 is deemed a pseudogene. The CDR3 covers 15 residues. In nucleotides, the CDR3 is TGTGCCAGCAGCGAACAGGGGGCCAAGAGCTACGAGCAGTACGTC. Translating gives CASSEQGAKSYEQYV.

This clonotype was recorded a few times. The genes are TRBV20-1 and TRBJ2-5; possibly TRBD1 for D (6 bases). The CDR3 runs to 13 residues. CDR1 and CDR2 from the germline V gene are DFQATT and SNEGSKA (reference sequence). The V gene lost 7 bases and the J gene lost 5 bases, with 17 bases spanning the gap. The CDR3 is CSVGQGGGETQYF. The CDR3 nucleotides are TGCAGTGTTGGACAAGGGGGTGGGGAGACCCAGTACTTC.

In this sample, this clonotype turned up a few times. The chain carries TRBV7-6 and TRBJ1-1, with D tentatively TRBD1 (6 bases). Trimming cost V 5 bases and J 1 base, with 14 bases left between them. This CDR3 region has 15 residues. The V gene's germline CDR1 is SGHVS and CDR2 FNYEAQ. The CDR3 spells CASSRQAGRNTEAFF. The CDR3 nucleotides read TGTGCCAGCAGCCGACAGGCGGGGAGGAACACTGAAGCTTTCTTT.

This chain connects TRBV10-3 to TRBJ1-2; D not resolved. V was clipped by 0 bases and J by 7 bases, with 15 bases between them. The CDR3 has 15 residues. The germline V gene encodes CDR1 ENHRY and CDR2 SYGVKD. The CDR3 nucleotides are TGTGCCATCAGTGAGTCGAATCTCGGGCTCGGTGGCTACACCTTC. Residues: CAISESNLGLGGYTF.

This clonotype was observed at least ten times. The V gene is TRBV20-1, the J gene TRBJ1-2; 8 bases line up with TRBD1. Losses at the gene ends were 5 bases for V and 7 bases for J; bases not matched to a gene: 9. The CDR3 is made up of 13 amino acids. Germline-derived CDR1 and CDR2 are DFQATT and SNEGSKA (reference sequence). For the CDR3, the DNA is TGCAGTGCTGGCCTCGACAGGGGTGCTGGCTACACCTTC. Protein product: CSAGLDRGAGYTF.

The V call is TRBV12-3 or TRBV12-4, the J call TRBJ2-7; 8 bases fit TRBD1. The CDR3 contains 14 residues. The V segment lost 3 bases and the J segment 6 bases; nucleotides outside the gene matches: 7. CDR3 coding DNA: TGTGCCAGCAGTTTCAGGACAGGGCTGTCCGAGCAGTACTTC. It encodes CASSFRTGLSEQYF.

The genes are TRBV4-1 and TRBJ2-3; 7 nucleotides match TRBD2. CDR3 length: 14 residues. V lost 0 bases to trimming and J lost 5 bases; unmatched junction nucleotides: 2. Germline V gene lookup returns CDR1 MGHRA and CDR2 YSYEKL. The CDR3 bases are TGCGCCAGCAGCCAAGATCCGGGAGGAGATACGCAGTATTTT. This codes for CASSQDPGGDTQYF.

A remark on this clonotype: Possible read error: a much larger clone is one base away. The CDR3 DNA is TGTGCCAGCTGTCGCCACTCCGAGCAGTACTTC. The encoded protein is CASCRHSEQYF. The J gene is TRBJ2-7, the V gene TRBV6-5, with D unclear. Trimming removed 8 bases at V and 6 bases at J, with 11 bases between. This CDR3 is 11 amino acids long. Germline CDR1 is MNHEY and CDR2 is SVGAGI.

This clonotype was seen at least ten times. This chain connects TRBV20-1 to TRBJ2-7, with D perhaps being TRBD1 or TRBD2 (5 bases each). The CDR3 sequence is 14 residues long. V lost 7 bases to trimming and J lost 0 bases, with 16 bases between them. The germline V gene has CDR1 DFQATT and CDR2 SNEGSKA (reference sequence). DNA of the CDR3: TGCAGTGATGATAATGGGACGAGCTCCTACGAGCAGTACGTC. Protein sequence: CSDDNGTSSYEQYV.

This clonotype occurred a few times. The rearrangement links TRBV5-1 to TRBJ2-2, with TRBD1 matching 7 bases. This CDR3 is 15 amino acids long. The ends lost 4 bases at V and 3 bases at J; junction bases unmatched: 6. Germline CDR1 and CDR2: SGHRS and YFSETQ. This CDR3 reads CASSPGQSYTGELFF. CDR3 bases: TGCGCCAGCAGCCCGGGACAGAGTTACACCGGGGAGCTGTTTTTT.

The rearrangement joins TRBV6-5 to TRBJ1-1; D is unresolved. The length of the CDR3 is 14 residues. V was trimmed by 6 bases and J by 0 bases, leaving 11 bases between them. The germline gives CDR1 MNHEY, CDR2 SVGAGI. CDR3 nucleotides: TGTGCCAGCAGACCCCCCGAGGTGAACACTGAAGCTTTCTTT. Translating gives CASRPPEVNTEAFF.

This clonotype was observed a handful of times. V gene TRBV6-2 or TRBV6-3 combines with J gene TRBJ1-5, with D possibly TRBD1 on 6 matching bases. The CDR3 is 15 residues long. In germline, CDR1 is MNHEY, CDR2 SVGEGT. The germline V and J ends were trimmed by 7 bases and 0 bases, with 13 bases remaining between them. CDR3 sequence reads: CASTKGGFSNQPQHF. CDR3 coding DNA: TGTGCCAGCACCAAAGGGGGTTTTAGCAATCAGCCCCAGCATTTT.